Listed below are T cell receptor beta chains from one sample, sequenced in a study of blood T cell repertoires in COVID-19. The data were produced by immunoSEQ multiplex PCR, yet TCRdb's version contains in-frame clones alone and is incomplete. This table has 200,000 to 300,000 clones, 70% to 90% appearing once. The source material was peripheral blood. The origin of the receptors is a woman aged 40 to 55 with acute or convalescent COVID-19. Each CDR3 is given with its conserved first and last residue. The order of the fields is D gene, clone size, J gene, V gene, CDR3 protein, CDR3 DNA. D genes are given only for firm matches. Clone size appears in some rows only: once, few, many, or a class for an expanded clone.

>TRBD1|.|TRBJ2-1|TRBV18
CASSDPGQGAREQFF
TGTGCCAGCTCAGATCCGGGACAGGGGGCACGGGAGCAGTTCTTC
>TRBD1|.|TRBJ1-6|TRBV2
CASNRGLRNSPLHF
TGTGCCAGCAACAGGGGGCTCAGGAATTCACCCCTCCACTTT
>TRBD1|.|TRBJ2-1|TRBV14
CASSQDSGQLHNEQFF
TGTGCCAGCAGCCAAGATTCGGGACAGCTACACAATGAGCAGTTCTTC
>.|.|TRBJ1-4|TRBV15
CATSSGGGSGNEKLFF
TGTGCCACCAGCAGTGGGGGTGGTAGCGGAAATGAAAAACTGTTTTTT
>.|.|TRBJ1-1|TRBV29-1
CSVSNGDGGTEAFF
TGCAGCGTCTCCAATGGGGACGGGGGCACTGAAGCTTTCTTT
>TRBD1|.|TRBJ2-1|TRBV10-3
CAIRDSTTSNEQFF
TGTGCCATCCGGGACAGCACAACCTCCAATGAGCAGTTCTTC
>.|.|TRBJ1-5|TRBV2
CASSLRGLTARPQHF
TGTGCCAGCAGTTTGCGGGGTTTAACCGCGCGGCCCCAGCATTTT
>TRBD2|.|TRBJ2-3|TRBV6-4
CASSSGGATDTQYF
TGTGCCAGCAGTAGCGGGGGGGCAACAGATACGCAGTATTTT
>TRBD1|.|TRBJ2-3|TRBV5-1
CASSPGQVPSGDTQYF
TGCGCCAGCAGCCCCGGACAGGTTCCCTCGGGAGATACGCAGTATTTT
>TRBD2|.|TRBJ2-3|TRBV9
CASSTKDGSGGAVDTQYF
TGTGCCAGCAGCACCAAGGACGGGAGCGGGGGGGCCGTAGATACGCAGTATTTT
>.|.|TRBJ1-2|TRBV2
CASSEQGRDGYTF
TGTGCCAGCAGTGAACAGGGGAGAGATGGCTACACCTTC
>.|.|TRBJ1-3|TRBV30
CAWSVRAGSSGNTIYF
TGTGCCTGGAGTGTACGGGCGGGAAGCTCTGGAAACACCATATATTTT
>.|.|TRBJ1-2|TRBV19
CASSIDISYGYTF
TGTGCCAGTAGTATAGATATCTCCTATGGCTACACCTTC
>.|.|TRBJ2-2|TRBV19
CASSIPGTGELFF
TGTGCCAGTAGCATACCAGGAACCGGGGAGCTGTTTTTT
>.|.|TRBJ1-1|TRBV7-8
CASGREAEAFF
TGTGCCAGCGGCCGGGAGGCTGAAGCTTTCTTT
>TRBD1|.|TRBJ2-3|TRBV11-2
CASSATGTGTDTQYF
TGTGCCAGCAGCGCGACCGGGACAGGAACAGATACGCAGTATTTT
>TRBD2|.|TRBJ2-3|TRBV4-2
CASSRGKRGGTDTQYF
TGTGCCAGCAGTCGAGGGAAGCGGGGGGGCACAGATACGCAGTATTTT
>TRBD1|.|TRBJ1-3|TRBV20-1
CSASGDRGTGVGNTIYF
TGCAGTGCTAGTGGGGACAGGGGAACGGGAGTCGGAAACACCATATATTTT
>TRBD1|.|TRBJ1-5|TRBV5-6
CASSLRQGGGQPQHF
TGTGCCAGCAGCTTGAGACAGGGAGGCGGTCAGCCCCAGCATTTT
>.|.|TRBJ1-6|TRBV2
CASYWGGGGNSPLHF
TGTGCCAGCTACTGGGGGGGAGGAGGTAATTCACCCCTCCACTTT
>.|.|TRBJ1-2|TRBV5-1
CASSLKPGDIDYGYTF
TGCGCCAGCAGCTTGAAACCTGGAGATATCGACTATGGCTACACCTTC
>.|.|TRBJ2-3|TRBV2
CASSDPDSNTQYF
TGTGCCAGCAGTGACCCGGACTCTAATACGCAGTATTTT
>.|few|TRBJ1-1|TRBV29-1
CSANEVSEAFF
TGCAGCGCCAACGAGGTCTCTGAAGCTTTCTTT
>TRBD2|.|TRBJ2-1|TRBV28
CASSLALGAGGHNEQFF
TGTGCCAGCAGTTTGGCGCTGGGAGCGGGGGGGCACAATGAGCAGTTCTTC
>TRBD1|.|TRBJ1-6|TRBV19
CASRRQGDYNSPLHF
TGTGCCAGTAGACGACAGGGTGATTATAATTCACCCCTCCACTTT
>TRBD1|.|TRBJ2-3|TRBV30
CAGLRDRGFLVDTQYF
TGTGCCGGACTAAGGGACAGGGGATTTTTGGTAGATACGCAGTATTTT
>TRBD2|.|TRBJ2-1|TRBV2
CASSPGTTYNEQFF
TGTGCCAGCAGCCCTGGGACTACTTACAATGAGCAGTTCTTC